Listed below are T cell receptor beta chains from one sample, sequenced in a study of blood T cell repertoires in COVID-19. Assay used: immunoSEQ multiplex PCR; TCRdb lists only in-frame clones, some missing. The sample includes about 220,000 clones, about 87% of them seen just once. Sample: PBMCs or T cells enriched from blood (not recorded which). Every receptor here comes from a woman aged 25-40 years who had recovered from COVID-19. The CDR3 runs from the conserved cysteine through the conserved F or W. The D gene is left open where the match is weak. Where a row states a size, it is once, few, many or the class of an expanded clone; other rows omit it.

clone size: -; V gene: TRBV6-5; J gene: TRBJ2-3; D gene: -; CDR3 DNA: TGTGCCAGCAGTAGCAGGTTTTCTAGCACAGATACGCAGTATTTT; CDR3 protein: CASSSRFSSTDTQYF
clone size: -; V gene: TRBV7-6; J gene: TRBJ2-2; D gene: -; CDR3 DNA: TGTGCCAGCAGCTTAGGACAGTTTGAGACCGGGGAGCTGTTTTTT; CDR3 protein: CASSLGQFETGELFF
clone size: once; V gene: TRBV2; J gene: TRBJ2-1; D gene: -; CDR3 DNA: TGTGCCAGCAGTGAAAGGGGCAGGGAATACAATGAGCAGTTCTTC; CDR3 protein: CASSERGREYNEQFF
clone size: -; V gene: TRBV9; J gene: TRBJ1-5; D gene: TRBD1; CDR3 DNA: TGTGCCAGCAGCCCAGGGGGCAATAGCAATCAGCCCCAGCATTTT; CDR3 protein: CASSPGGNSNQPQHF
clone size: -; V gene: TRBV27; J gene: TRBJ2-7; D gene: TRBD1; CDR3 DNA: TGTGCCAGCAGTTTAAGGGGCGGGACAGGGCTGCCCTACGAGCAGTACTTC; CDR3 protein: CASSLRGGTGLPYEQYF
clone size: -; V gene: TRBV9; J gene: TRBJ1-1; D gene: -; CDR3 DNA: TGTGCCAGCAGCGTAGGTTCGACAGTAAACACTGAAGCTTTCTTT; CDR3 protein: CASSVGSTVNTEAFF
clone size: -; V gene: TRBV3-1/TRBV3-2; J gene: TRBJ2-1; D gene: -; CDR3 DNA: TGTGCCAGCAGAGACGGGGGGAGAGGGGGTTACAATGAGCAGTTCTTC; CDR3 protein: CASRDGGRGGYNEQFF
clone size: -; V gene: TRBV19; J gene: TRBJ1-4; D gene: TRBD1; CDR3 DNA: TGTGCCAGTAGTAGAGACAGGGATCCTAATGAAAAACTGTTTTTT; CDR3 protein: CASSRDRDPNEKLFF
clone size: -; V gene: TRBV4-2; J gene: TRBJ1-5; D gene: TRBD1; CDR3 DNA: TGTGCCAGCAGCCAAGGGACAGGTGACAATCAGCCCCAGCATTTT; CDR3 protein: CASSQGTGDNQPQHF
clone size: once; V gene: TRBV6-5; J gene: TRBJ1-5; D gene: TRBD1; CDR3 DNA: TGTGCCAGCAGCGACAGGGCAAATCAGCCCCAGCATTTT; CDR3 protein: CASSDRANQPQHF
clone size: -; V gene: TRBV28; J gene: TRBJ1-1; D gene: -; CDR3 DNA: TGTGCCAGCAGTTTATCCGGGGGCACTGAAGCTTTCTTT; CDR3 protein: CASSLSGGTEAFF
clone size: -; V gene: TRBV6-4; J gene: TRBJ1-1; D gene: -; CDR3 DNA: TGTGCCAGCAGACTTGACAGGTCGAACACTGAAGCTTTCTTT; CDR3 protein: CASRLDRSNTEAFF
clone size: -; V gene: TRBV7-9; J gene: TRBJ1-3; D gene: TRBD1; CDR3 DNA: TGTGCCAGCAGCTTAGGGGACAGGGTCAGAAACACCATATATTTT; CDR3 protein: CASSLGDRVRNTIYF
clone size: -; V gene: TRBV27; J gene: TRBJ1-1; D gene: TRBD1; CDR3 DNA: TGTGCCAGCAGTTTATTCCAGGGGGCGAACACTGAAGCTTTCTTT; CDR3 protein: CASSLFQGANTEAFF
clone size: many; V gene: TRBV6-4; J gene: TRBJ2-3; D gene: TRBD2; CDR3 DNA: TGTGCCAGCAGAGAGACTAGCGGGGGGACAGATACGCAGTATTTT; CDR3 protein: CASRETSGGTDTQYF
clone size: -; V gene: TRBV18; J gene: TRBJ1-1; D gene: TRBD1; CDR3 DNA: TGTGCCAGCTCAAAGGGACAGCAGAACACTGAAGCTTTCTTT; CDR3 protein: CASSKGQQNTEAFF
clone size: -; V gene: TRBV7-9; J gene: TRBJ2-1; D gene: -; CDR3 DNA: TGTGCCAGCAGCTTATATGGACAAGACAATGAGCAGTTCTTC; CDR3 protein: CASSLYGQDNEQFF
clone size: -; V gene: TRBV10-3; J gene: TRBJ2-5; D gene: TRBD1; CDR3 DNA: TGTGCCATCAGTGGCCAGGGGGACGGAGAGACCCAGTACTTC; CDR3 protein: CAISGQGDGETQYF
clone size: -; V gene: TRBV9; J gene: TRBJ2-5; D gene: TRBD2; CDR3 DNA: TGTGCCAGCAGCGCGCGGGCGGGGGAACAAGAGACCCAGTACTTC; CDR3 protein: CASSARAGEQETQYF
clone size: -; V gene: TRBV9; J gene: TRBJ1-3; D gene: TRBD1; CDR3 DNA: TGTGCCAGCAGCGCCCTGTCGGGACAGAACTCTGGAAACACCATATATTTT; CDR3 protein: CASSALSGQNSGNTIYF